This T cell receptor beta chain comes out of a study of blood T cell repertoires in COVID-19. Note on this clone: The sample has other DNA sequences that encode this CDR3 too.

Clones were sequenced by immunoSEQ multiplex PCR, and TCRdb holds only the in-frame ones, with some missing. The sample contains roughly 53,000 clones, more than 85% of which appear only once. This receptor was taken from a human donor in a cohort sampled during active COVID-19. The sequencing sample was made of peripheral blood.

In DNA, the CDR3 is TGTGCCAGCAGTTACTCGTCTAGCGGCGACAATGAGCAGTTCTTC. Protein sequence: CASSYSSSGDNEQFF. The rearrangement uses TRBV6-6 and TRBJ2-1; 7 nucleotides agree with TRBD2. The trim removed 0 bases at V and 5 bases at J, leaving 4 bases unmatched. The germline V gene encodes CDR1 MNHNY and CDR2 SVGAGI (reference sequence). CDR3 length: 15 residues.